This TCR beta chain was recovered during a study of CD8+ T cells in alopecia areata. As to treatment: oral pan-JAK inhibitor, 5-10 mg twice daily. This clone showed up just a few times. The germline V gene has CDR1 SQVTM and CDR2 ANQGSEA. The CDR3 covers 16 residues. Trimming shortened V by 6 bases and J by 3 bases, and 23 bases separated the two germline ends. RNA was isolated and reverse transcribed to cDNA, the sequencing template. Clones were read by immunoSEQ multiplex PCR, and TCRdb kept only the in-frame ones, dropping some. The table lists a few hundred thousand clones, 35% to 40% of them singletons, with 0.48% in the top ten.

The chain has TRBV29-1 and TRBJ1-2; possible D gene TRBD1, 6 bases. The sequence came from a human donor with alopecia areata. The starting material was CD4+ T cells sorted from blood, obtained at approximately week 30, from a patient treated with tofacitinib. CDR3 sequence reads: CSVINWNRAADYGYTF. The CDR3 DNA is TGCAGCGTGATAAACTGGAACAGGGCCGCGGACTATGGCTACACCTTC.